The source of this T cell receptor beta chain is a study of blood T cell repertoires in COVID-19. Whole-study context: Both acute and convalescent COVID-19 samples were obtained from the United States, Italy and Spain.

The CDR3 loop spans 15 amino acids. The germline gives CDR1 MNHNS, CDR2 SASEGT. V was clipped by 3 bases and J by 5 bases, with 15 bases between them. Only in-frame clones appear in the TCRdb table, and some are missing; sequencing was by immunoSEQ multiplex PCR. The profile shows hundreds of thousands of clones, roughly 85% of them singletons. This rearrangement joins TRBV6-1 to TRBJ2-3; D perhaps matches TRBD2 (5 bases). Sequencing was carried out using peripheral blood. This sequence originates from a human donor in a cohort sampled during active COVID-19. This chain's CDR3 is CASSESGLAGDTQYF. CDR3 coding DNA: TGTGCCAGCAGTGAGAGCGGACTGGCAGGAGATACGCAGTATTTT.